The rows below give T cell receptor beta chains drawn from one sample of a study of blood T cell repertoires in COVID-19. TCRdb keeps only in-frame clones here, not all; method: immunoSEQ multiplex PCR. Among tens of thousands of clones listed, around 85% were seen once. The sequenced material came from peripheral blood. The receptors originated from a man between 65 and 79 years old with acute or convalescent COVID-19. Each CDR3 is given with its conserved first and last residue. A D gene is named only where the DNA matches it firmly. Not every row has a clone size; where given, it reads once, few, many or a size class.

D	V	size	J	DNA	CDR3
TRBD1	TRBV5-6	NA	TRBJ2-5	TGTGCCAGCGCTCCTCGGACAGGGCAGGGGGAGACCCAGTACTTC	CASAPRTGQGETQYF
TRBD2	TRBV3-1/TRBV3-2	once	TRBJ2-2	TGTGCCAGCAGCCCAGGGACTAGCGGGACCACCGGGGAGCTGTTTTTT	CASSPGTSGTTGELFF
NA	TRBV7-3	few	TRBJ1-1	TGTGCCAGCAGCTTAGGCCCCAAATTCCCTGAAGCTTTCTTT	CASSLGPKFPEAFF
NA	TRBV29-1	NA	TRBJ1-2	TGCAGCGTTGGGGCACGAATACCGATTGGCTATGGCTACACCTTC	CSVGARIPIGYGYTF
NA	TRBV9	NA	TRBJ1-1	TGTGCCAGCAGCGTAGGAGGGAGCAGGGAAGCTTTCTTT	CASSVGGSREAFF
NA	TRBV5-5	NA	TRBJ1-5	TGTGCCAGCAGCTTGGTGGGCAATAGCAATCAGCCCCAGCATTTT	CASSLVGNSNQPQHF
NA	TRBV20-1	few	TRBJ1-1	TGCAGTGCTAGTTGGGGGGGATTGAACACTGAAGCTTTCTTT	CSASWGGLNTEAFF
NA	TRBV6-5	NA	TRBJ1-1	TGTGCCAGCAGTTACTCCGGGACTCCGATGCCCACTGAAGCTTTCTTT	CASSYSGTPMPTEAFF
TRBD2	TRBV10-3	NA	TRBJ2-5	TGTGCCATCAGTGATCCCACACGGACTAGCGGAGAGACCCAGTACTTC	CAISDPTRTSGETQYF
NA	TRBV7-9	NA	TRBJ2-1	TGTGCCAGCAGCTCCACCGGGACACAATTTTTCAATGAGCAGTTCTTC	CASSSTGTQFFNEQFF
NA	TRBV20-1	NA	TRBJ1-4	TGCAGTGCTAGTGGGACTGTTGCAACTAATGAAAAACTGTTTTTT	CSASGTVATNEKLFF
TRBD2	TRBV19	NA	TRBJ2-7	TGTGCCAGTAGTATCACCGGACTAGCGGGACCGAAAGAGCCCTACGAGCAGTACTTC	CASSITGLAGPKEPYEQYF
NA	TRBV7-2	NA	TRBJ2-7	TGTGCCAGCAGCTTAGAAGCTAGCAACTACGAGCAGTACTTC	CASSLEASNYEQYF
TRBD2	TRBV3-1/TRBV3-2	NA	TRBJ2-1	TGTGCCAGCAGCTCTAGCGGGAGGGTTCGGAATGAGCAGTTCTTC	CASSSSGRVRNEQFF
TRBD2	TRBV7-3	once	TRBJ2-3	TGTGCCAGCAGCTTAGCGGGAGCAGCAGATACGCAGTATTTT	CASSLAGAADTQYF
NA	TRBV4-1	many	TRBJ2-7	TGCGCCAGCAGCCAAGTGGAGGGACCGTCCTACGAGCAGTACTTC	CASSQVEGPSYEQYF
TRBD2	TRBV7-9	NA	TRBJ2-1	TGTGCCAGCAGCTCCAGCGGGGGCCACAATGAGCAGTTCTTC	CASSSSGGHNEQFF
TRBD1	TRBV4-3	once	TRBJ2-1	TGCGCCAGCAGACCTAGAGGGACAGGGCCTTTCGGTGAGCAGTTCTTC	CASRPRGTGPFGEQFF
TRBD1	TRBV6-5	NA	TRBJ2-1	TGTGCCAGCAGAAGGACAGGGGACGACAATGAGCAGTTCTTC	CASRRTGDDNEQFF
NA	TRBV30	NA	TRBJ2-1	TGTGCCTGGCGGGGGTACAATGAGCAGTTCTTC	CAWRGYNEQFF
NA	TRBV15	NA	TRBJ2-3	TGTGCCACCAGCAGACTACTAGGAACTAGCACAGATACGCAGTATTTT	CATSRLLGTSTDTQYF
TRBD2	TRBV10-1	NA	TRBJ2-5	TGCGCCAGCAGTGTGGGCGCCGCTAGCGGGCCCTCCCAAGAGACCCAGTACTTC	CASSVGAASGPSQETQYF
TRBD1	TRBV6-2/TRBV6-3	NA	TRBJ2-2	TGTGCCAGCAGCGCCGACAGGGTTGGGATCAACACCGGGGAGCTGTTTTTT	CASSADRVGINTGELFF
NA	TRBV12-3/TRBV12-4	once	TRBJ1-3	TGTGCCAGCAGCGTAAACACCATATATTTT	CASSVNTIYF
NA	TRBV12-5	once	TRBJ1-2	TGTGCTAGTGGTTTGGTACTGGAAACTATTGGCGAGGTCAACTATGGCTACACCTTC	CASGLVLETIGEVNYGYTF
NA	TRBV28	NA	TRBJ2-1	TGTGCCAGCAGTTCTGGGCGAACTGAGCAGTTCTTC	CASSSGRTEQFF
NA	TRBV19	NA	TRBJ2-4	TGTGCCAGTAGTATGGAGGCTCGGGACATTCAGTACTTC	CASSMEARDIQYF
NA	TRBV29-1	once	TRBJ2-5	TGCAGCGTTTCCGCGGGCCAAGAGACCCAGTACTTC	CSVSAGQETQYF
TRBD1	TRBV10-3	NA	TRBJ1-2	TGTGCCATCAGTGACCAACTCAGGGGGACTAACTATGGCTACACCTTC	CAISDQLRGTNYGYTF
NA	TRBV5-1	once	TRBJ1-1	TGCGCCAGCAGCTTGGATGGGGCAAGGAACACTGAAGCTTTCTTT	CASSLDGARNTEAFF
TRBD1	TRBV24-1	few	TRBJ2-2	TGTGCCACCAGGGGACAGGGGGACACCGGGGAGCTGTTTTTT	CATRGQGDTGELFF
NA	TRBV21-1	NA	TRBJ2-7	TGTGCCAGCCAAGAGCGTATGACCTACGAGCAGTACTTC	CASQERMTYEQYF
NA	TRBV11-2	NA	TRBJ2-1	TGTGCCAGCAGCCTAGCCGGGAACAAGCGTGAGCAGTTCTTC	CASSLAGNKREQFF
TRBD1	TRBV27	NA	TRBJ1-2	TGTGCCAGCAGCCCGACCGGGACAGAATATGGCTACACCTTC	CASSPTGTEYGYTF
NA	TRBV5-1	NA	TRBJ2-1	TGCGCCAGCACATCGCTAGAGACAGGCATCGGGGATGAGCAGTTCTTC	CASTSLETGIGDEQFF
NA	TRBV6-2/TRBV6-3	NA	TRBJ1-2	TGTGCCAGCAGTTCCACCGGGGGAGGGGTCCATGGCTACACCTTC	CASSSTGGGVHGYTF
NA	TRBV28	once	TRBJ1-2	TGTGCCAGCAGTCCCGGGGGGAGGGGTAAGCCCCGAATACGTGGCTACACCTTC	CASSPGGRGKPRIRGYTF
NA	TRBV5-1	NA	TRBJ2-7	TGCGCCAGCAGCTACCCTACGACAGGATCGGTGAGCGAGCAGTACTTC	CASSYPTTGSVSEQYF
NA	TRBV5-1	NA	TRBJ1-3	TGCGCCAGCAGCCCGAAGATACAGGTCTCTGGAAACACCATATATTTT	CASSPKIQVSGNTIYF
TRBD1	TRBV19	NA	TRBJ2-1	TGTGCCAGTAGTTCACAGCCCGGGACAGGGGGAGGGAATGAGCAGTTCTTC	CASSSQPGTGGGNEQFF
TRBD1	TRBV27	NA	TRBJ1-2	TGTGCCAGCAGTTTAAGTCAGGGGGCTACCTATGGCTACACCTTC	CASSLSQGATYGYTF
NA	TRBV5-1	NA	TRBJ1-1	TGCGCCAGCAGCTTAAAACAGGGTGAGGGGGACACTGAAGCTTTCTTT	CASSLKQGEGDTEAFF
NA	TRBV20-1	NA	TRBJ1-2	TGCAGTGCTCGGGATGGTGGCTACACCTTC	CSARDGGYTF
TRBD1	TRBV5-1	NA	TRBJ1-1	TGCGCCAGCAGCTCGGACGGGACAGCTCTTGAAGCTTTCTTT	CASSSDGTALEAFF
TRBD1	TRBV5-1	NA	TRBJ2-7	TGCGCCAGCAGCTTGGTGGGACAGGCCTACGAGCAGTACTTC	CASSLVGQAYEQYF